Shown below are 7 T cell receptor beta chains from a single sample sequenced in a study of cytomegalovirus exposure and HLA in healthy donors. Both 60 Vbeta primers and 13 Jbeta primers went into the PCR. Here immunoSEQ multiplex PCR was the method, and the copy in TCRdb shows in-frame clones only, minus some. Among roughly 150,000 clones, roughly 82% were seen once, and the ten largest hold around 3.7%. The material sequenced was PBMCs. These receptors were taken from a male donor in good health and CMV-seronegative.

This rearrangement joins TRBV29-1 to TRBJ2-5; 7 bases map to TRBD2. Germline V CDR1 and CDR2: SQVTM, ANQGSEA. Trimming cost V 0 bases and J 5 bases; bases outside gene matches: 0. The CDR3 extends over 12 amino acids. DNA of the CDR3: TGCAGCGTTGAAGAGGGAGGGGAGACCCAGTACTTC. It codes for CSVEEGGETQYF.

The rearrangement links TRBV27 to TRBJ2-5; TRBD1 matches 11 bases. The better agreement between TRBJ2-7 and the DNA end casts doubt on the J call. The CDR3 has 14 amino acids. In germline, CDR1 is MNHEY, CDR2 SMNVEV (reference sequence). The CDR3 loop is CASSAGQGGYEQYF. The CDR3, as DNA: TGTGCCAGCAGTGCGGGACAGGGGGGGTACGAGCAGTACTTC.

The chain carries TRBV7-2 and TRBJ1-2; TRBD1 matches at 7 bases. V lost 3 bases, J lost 3 bases, and 10 bases stayed unmatched. This CDR3 contains 16 residues. Per the germline V gene, CDR1 is SGHTA and CDR2 is FQGNSA. In nucleotides, the CDR3 is TGTGCCAGCAGCTTCGTAGGGGGCGGTGTCGACTATGGCTACACCTTC. Translation: CASSFVGGGVDYGYTF.

About this clone: Given a far larger clone just one base away, this is likely a sequencing read error. The gene calls are TRBV4-2 and TRBJ2-1, with D perhaps TRBD2 (6 bases). Germline CDR1 reads LGHNA; CDR2 reads YNFKEQ. CDR3 size: 15 residues. This CDR3 is CASSQGLEAYYEQFF. The CDR3 nucleotides are TGTGCCAGCAGCCAAGGACTAGAGGCCTACTATGAGCAGTTCTTC.

V and J are TRBV19 and TRBJ2-1; TRBD2 agrees at 8 bases. The V gene end was trimmed by 4 bases and the J gene end by 4 bases; junction bases not matched to a gene: 18. The CDR3 has 19 residues. CDR1 is LNHDA and CDR2 is SQIVND in the germline V gene (reference sequence). DNA of the CDR3: TGTGCCAGTAGTACCCCGTACCCATCAACTAGCGGAAGTTACAATGAGCAGTTCTTC. Translating gives CASSTPYPSTSGSYNEQFF.

This clone was seen only once. The J gene is TRBJ2-1, the V gene TRBV5-1; a possible D gene is TRBD2 (6 bases). Germline V gene data show CDR1 as SGHRS and CDR2 as YFSETQ. The V and J ends lost 7 bases and 2 bases respectively, with 16 bases between them. The CDR3 is 15 amino acids. CDR3 sequence reads: CASGPFSGTYNEQFF. As DNA, the CDR3 is TGCGCCAGCGGGCCCTTTAGCGGAACCTACAATGAGCAGTTCTTC.

V is TRBV7-9 and J is TRBJ1-3; D is ambiguous. The CDR3 consists of 17 residues. In germline, CDR1 is SEHNR, CDR2 FQNEAQ (reference sequence). Trimming removed 4 bases at V and 4 bases at J, with 20 bases between. This CDR3 reads CASSYPMGSYSGNTIYF. CDR3 bases: TGTGCCAGCAGCTACCCAATGGGCTCATACTCGGGAAACACCATATATTTT. The variable domain in full, completed from reference TRBV7-9 and TRBJ1-3, reads DTGVSQNPRHKITKRGQNVTFRCDPISEHNRLYWYRQTLGQGPEFLTYFQNEAQLEKSRLLSDRFSAERPKGSFSTLEIQRTEQGDSAMYLCASSYPMGSYSGNTIYFGEGSWLTVV.